The following is a T cell receptor (beta chain) sequence with its context. The data were produced by immunoSEQ multiplex PCR, yet TCRdb's version contains in-frame clones alone and is incomplete. Of approximately 250,000 clones listed, roughly 80% are singletons. This sample was taken from a study of blood T cell repertoires in COVID-19. After removal of 7 bases from V and 5 bases from J, the junction contained 13 bases not matched to a gene. CDR3 length: 16 residues. The germline V gene encodes CDR1 MNHNY and CDR2 SVGAGI (reference sequence). The TCR originated in a woman aged 45-60 years with acute or convalescent COVID-19. Sequencing input: peripheral blood. This rearrangement joins TRBV6-6 to TRBJ2-1; 8 bases map to TRBD2. The CDR3 nucleotides are TGTGCCAGCAATAATCCCGGGACTAGGGATGACAATGAGCAGTTCTTC. Translation: CASNNPGTRDDNEQFF.